The text below deals with one T cell receptor (beta chain). This record comes from a study of technical replicates of blood from several donors. Trimming pared 5 bases from V and 9 bases from J, leaving 14 bases between. The CDR3 is 13 amino acids. Germline V gene data show CDR1 as SGHTA and CDR2 as FQGNSA. Clones were read by immunoSEQ multiplex PCR, and TCRdb kept only the in-frame ones, dropping some. In the table there are approximately 73,000 clones, 95% to 98% of which are singletons. The sample was T cells isolated from PBMCs. The clonotype comes from a human donor in good health. J is TRBJ2-1 and V is TRBV7-2, with D possibly TRBD2 on 5 matching bases. The CDR3 reads CASSPTSNGEQFF. The DNA of the CDR3 is TGTGCCAGCAGCCCTACTAGTAACGGTGAGCAGTTCTTC.